This T cell receptor beta chain was observed in a study of cytomegalovirus exposure and HLA in healthy donors (TCRdb year 2017). In the study overall: According to an earlier analysis of several hundred of the donors, about 179 million T cells yielded roughly 110 million unique TCR beta sequences and less than 300 Gb of sequence data. Every discovery cohort repertoire had been produced on one sequencing platform. Donor age, sex, ethnicity and CMV serostatus were compiled alongside the repertoire data. A later genetic analysis used genome-wide SNP genotypes for about three fifths of the 666 donors, treating that subset as a discovery cohort. Among some 410 genotyped donors of the cohort, an average of approximately 200,000 unique TCR beta nucleotide sequences was sequenced per donor, of which 15% to 20% were non-productive. Among the roughly 400 genotyped donors, around 79% belonged to the genetic ancestry cluster associated with self-reported Caucasian donors. Besides the first cohort of about 730 subjects, a separate validation cohort made up of roughly 120 different subjects was used. The study aimed to test whether cataloging public T cell receptors could reveal signatures of past pathogen exposure. To study patterns of TCR occurrence, a later analysis re-analyzed previously published TCR beta repertoires from 550 to 800 donors and added high-resolution HLA genotyping. Rather than using new phenotypic data, the later analysis identified candidate immune exposures from TCR beta sequences and from how often those sequences occurred across donors. Because of strong linkage in the cohort, four or five DR-DQ haplotypes were treated as single units for association and clustering. In an earlier analysis of 587 of the donors, high-throughput TCR beta sequencing was used to judge whether each TCR beta V gene segment behaved as functional or pseudogenic. High-throughput TCR immunosequencing, statistical association of individual TCRs with disease status, and machine learning were combined to predict cytomegalovirus infection status. The study profiled the T cell repertoires of some 610 subjects by immunosequencing and related them to cytomegalovirus serostatus. An early release covering 550 to 700 HLA-typed donors comprised approximately 290 gigabases of sequencing data and around 80 million unique TCR sequences. The number of donors typed differed by locus, with roughly 620-630 for A, B, C, DRB1 and DQB1, around 560 for DQA1, 600 to 610 for DPA1, and some 440 for DPB1. HLA typing included class I and class II loci at four-digit resolution.

Broad study findings and their caveats: A total of around 150 TCR beta chains were listed by the study as associated with cytomegalovirus. Because the 87-base-pair reads could not distinguish some IMGT-functional V segments, including TRBV6-2 and TRBV6-3, those segments were excluded. A later analysis found that most CMV-associated TCR beta chains appeared HLA-restricted, with HLA associations seemingly driven largely by CMV exposure. A further reported finding was that TCR beta sequences accurately predicted the HLA-A and HLA-B alleles for most subjects in the first cohort. Correlated functional status among segregating V segments might reflect linkage disequilibrium, but an unknown experimental factor could not be ruled out. According to a later analysis, TCR association rates differed among HLA loci, with DRB1 alleles showing the most associated TCRs and HLA-C alleles showing the fewest. In a later analysis, HLA-associated TCR beta chains showed more clonal expansion and lower generation probabilities than non-associated chains that were equally common. A later genetic analysis reported fewer N-insertions in productive TCRs among donors in an Asian-associated ancestry cluster than the approximately 670-donor mean. In this cohort, only TCR beta chains were sequenced, and detectable features were limited by the absence of alpha or paired-chain data. In a later analysis, several top co-occurrence clusters were reported to appear linked to parvovirus B19, influenza, CMV and Epstein-Barr virus. Across donors, most TCR sequences were observed very rarely, whereas some public TCRs were present in many individuals. The presence/absence analyses assumed that sequencing depth was roughly uniform across donors, and that assumption may not be true. The authors suggested that the approach could potentially be generalized to other disease states and immunological phenotypes. Assigning TCR associations to individual alleles was difficult when HLA alleles, especially DR and DQ, strongly co-occurred. A later analysis associated about 18,000 TCR beta sequences with specific HLA alleles at a false discovery rate of 0.05. The classifier was reported to diagnose cytomegalovirus status with high specificity and sensitivity in both the original and validation cohorts. A group of highly shared sequence variants was considered likely to be a technical artifact of the sequencing pipeline. In vitro tests confirmed that a few of the cytomegalovirus-associated TCR beta chains recognize cytomegalovirus antigens. Because counts were too low, more than 15 rarely observed V segments, including chromosome 9 orphons, were excluded from the earlier analysis of a few hundred of the donors. V-gene and J-gene trimming of TCR beta chains was associated with a missense DCLRE1C variant in a later genetic analysis, and the association was replicated in an independent cohort. Broadly in line with IMGT annotations, most TCR beta V segments showed up in productive rearrangements about 87% or about 30% of the time in an earlier analysis of several hundred of the donors. CMV serostatus was the only immune exposure information available for the cohort. Because HLA typing was missing for some donors at each locus, association tests included only the typed subset.

The cohort comprised 550 to 700 healthy bone marrow donors. All cohort members were sampled while nominally healthy, although unrecorded immune exposures were likely present. The donor tested CMV seropositive and was one of the 289 seropositive cohort members. A peripheral blood sample was provided by each donor, and peripheral blood mononuclear cells were used for TCR beta sequencing. The Qiagen DNeasy Blood Extraction Kit was used to extract genomic DNA from the blood cell samples. As concerns this clone: Its antigen is not yet known. No much larger clonotype is one base removed from it; base qualities were not supplied.

Trimming leaves V shorter by 6 bases and J shorter by 7 bases, with the junction holding 4 bases beyond the gene matches. The CDR3 spans 13 residues, from the cysteine through the phenylalanine. Just the 39-base CDR3 DNA is kept, in frame starting at base 1. The germline V gene encodes CDR1 SGHAT and CDR2 FQNNGV. The receptor library was made with the immunoSEQ multiplex PCR assay. A mixture of 60 forward primers for TCR Vbeta segments and 13 reverse primers for TCR Jbeta segments was used in the multiplex PCR. The CDR3 region of rearranged TCR beta genes was amplified from genomic DNA by a multiplex PCR assay. The Illumina HiSeq System was used to sequence the amplified TCR beta libraries as 87-base-pair reads. In the source study's methods: A later analysis tallied 75 million to 85 million unique TCR beta chains across the approximately 670 repertoires, and around 10 million of those chains were shared by two or more donors. To remove PCR and sequencing errors, raw reads were error-corrected and collapsed into unique sequences using a nearest-neighbor algorithm that merged closely related sequences. To assign V, D and J gene segments, CDR3 sequences were aligned to IMGT reference sequences. Each retained sequence needed at least a six-nucleotide match to both a V gene segment and a J gene segment. A rearrangement was called productive if the CDR3 had no stop codons and remained in frame with V and J, and every other rearrangement was called non-productive. Following IMGT convention, CDR3 was defined as the stretch from the second conserved V-encoded cysteine up to the conserved J-encoded phenylalanine. The earlier analysis of a few hundred of the donors excluded sequences that lacked an unambiguous match to a single V gene segment. An earlier analysis of approximately 590 of the donors classified V segments as functional when productive rearrangements were above 56.7% and as segregating when the standard deviation between donors was above 5%. To diagnose cytomegalovirus status from the catalog of TCR beta chain sequences, a statistical classification framework was built. In a later analysis, TCR nucleotide sequences were compared against IMGT/GENE-DB human TR gene sequences so that V and J genes could be assigned. In a later analysis, CDR3 sequences and most-parsimonious VDJ recombination scenarios were assigned using the TCRdist pipeline. In a later analysis, each TCR beta chain was defined by its CDR3 amino acid sequence together with its V-gene family, and reads lacking a unique V-gene family were excluded. As a way to deal with suspected cross-contamination and a sequencing artifact, a later analysis dropped 592 nucleotide sequences that were highly shared and had low generation probability. For each public chain, a later analysis derived a clonal expansion index from normalized ranks of inferred template counts within each repertoire. In a later analysis, generation probabilities were computed with a VDJ recombination model fitted to out-of-frame rearrangements, and the resulting probabilities were checked against IGoR. Hypergeometric tests were used in a later analysis to score TCR-TCR, TCR-HLA and TCR-CMV co-occurrence, with a repertoire-size bias correction applied to the TCR pairs. In a later analysis, false discovery rates were estimated by permuting HLA or CMV assignments 20 times. A later analysis grouped co-occurring TCRs with DBSCAN, adding TCRdist sequence similarity when clustering within HLA-allele-positive subsets. Co-occurrence clustering excluded repertoires with fewer than 30,000 or more than 120,000 public chains, plus five with anomalous nucleotide sharing. TCRdb limited this immuneACCESS table to in-frame rearrangements with V and J called. A share of clones is missing; checked studies link under half to unresolved V genes, and the rest is unexplained. The V and J calls and the clone size are those of that table, but D and trimming were determined from the DNA. The sample table shows about 130,000 clones, and approximately 83% are seen once. The top ten constitute 3.6% of the sample.

The clonotype comes from a middle-aged woman in good health and CMV-seropositive. The specimen sequenced was PBMCs. The rearranged segments are TRBV11-2 and TRBJ1-5; TRBD1 matches 9 bases in the middle. The sequenced DNA is TGTGCCAGCAGTACAGGGGGCGGCCAGCCCCAGCATTTT. Translated, this is CASSTGGGQPQHF.